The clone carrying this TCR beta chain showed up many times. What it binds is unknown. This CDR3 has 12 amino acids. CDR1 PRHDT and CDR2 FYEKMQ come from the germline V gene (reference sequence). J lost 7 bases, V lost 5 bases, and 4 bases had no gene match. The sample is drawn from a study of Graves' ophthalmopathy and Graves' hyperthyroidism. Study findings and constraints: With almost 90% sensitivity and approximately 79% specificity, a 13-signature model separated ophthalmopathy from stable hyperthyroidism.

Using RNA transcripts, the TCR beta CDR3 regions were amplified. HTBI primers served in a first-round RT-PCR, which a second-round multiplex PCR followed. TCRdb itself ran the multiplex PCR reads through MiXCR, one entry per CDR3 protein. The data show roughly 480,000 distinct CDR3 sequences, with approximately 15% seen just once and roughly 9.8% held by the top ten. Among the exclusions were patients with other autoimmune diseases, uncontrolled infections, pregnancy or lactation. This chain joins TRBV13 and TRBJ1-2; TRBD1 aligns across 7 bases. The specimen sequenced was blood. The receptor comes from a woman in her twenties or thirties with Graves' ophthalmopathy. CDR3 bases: TGTGCCAGCAGCCCGGGACAGAGTGGCTACACCTTC. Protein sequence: CASSPGQSGYTF.